These 16 T cell receptor beta chains share one sample of origin, sequenced in a study of OX40 agonist ivuxolimab in advanced cancers. The assay was immunoSEQ multiplex PCR, and TCRdb's table has in-frame clones only and misses some. Here the sample spans 65,000 to 90,000 clones, 85% being singletons. Sequencing was performed on CD4+ or CD8+ T cells sorted from blood, taken in a trial of the OX40 agonist ivuxolimab. These receptors were obtained from an adult with an advanced solid tumor such as melanoma, head and neck, liver or kidney cancer.

The chain combines TRBV7-8 with TRBJ2-3; 9 bases align to TRBD1. The V and J ends lost 5 bases and 8 bases, in that order; junction bases with no gene match: 8. The germline V gene has CDR1 SGHVS and CDR2 FQNEAQ. This CDR3 spans 14 amino acids. The CDR3 DNA reads as TGTGCCAGCAGCCCGGGACAGGGCGGAGGTACGCAGTATTTT. It encodes CASSPGQGGGTQYF.

The V and J genes are TRBV4-2 and TRBJ1-3, with no clear D. Trimming took off 0 bases at V and 4 bases at J, with 7 bases between the two ends. The CDR3 extends over 14 amino acids. The germline gives CDR1 LGHNA, CDR2 YNFKEQ. CDR3 sequence (DNA): TGTGCCAGCAGCCAAGAAAACGGAGGAAACACCATATATTTT. Amino acid sequence: CASSQENGGNTIYF.

CDR3 protein: CASSVGQGSSYEQYF. The CDR3 coding sequence is TGTGCCAGCAGCGTAGGACAGGGGAGCTCCTACGAGCAGTACTTC. The chain carries TRBV7-2 and TRBJ2-7; TRBD1 matches 9 bases. The germline CDR1 and CDR2 sequences are SGHTA and FQGNSA. Losses at the gene ends were 5 bases for V and 0 bases for J; bases not matched to a gene: 5. This CDR3 has 15 amino acids.

J is TRBJ2-1 and V is TRBV5-1, with 13 bases identical to TRBD2. V trimming: 3 bases; J trimming: 5 bases; junction bases outside the gene matches: 11. This CDR3 has 18 residues. CDR1 is SGHRS and CDR2 is YFSETQ in the germline V gene. CDR3 sequence (DNA): TGCGCCAGCAGCTCTCCAACCCCCGGACTAGCGGGGGACAATGAGCAGTTCTTC. Its protein product is CASSSPTPGLAGDNEQFF.

This chain links TRBV10-2 with TRBJ2-1; 8 positions match TRBD2. Germline V lookup: CDR1 WSHSY, CDR2 SAAADI. V shed 3 bases, J shed 0 bases, and the junction held 7 bases outside the gene matches. CDR3 length: 17 amino acids. The CDR3 nucleotides are TGCGCCAGCAGTGAAACGAGCGGGAGAACCTCCTACAATGAGCAGTTCTTC. It encodes CASSETSGRTSYNEQFF.

This clone was counted a single time. The rearrangement joins TRBV28 to TRBJ1-4; a weak D match, TRBD1 (5 bases). The germline CDR1 and CDR2 sequences are MDHEN and SYDVKM. Trimming shortened V by 0 bases and J by 3 bases, and 11 bases separated the two germline ends. The length of the CDR3 is 16 residues. This CDR3 is CASSLWDAGSNEKLFF. The CDR3 bases are TGTGCCAGCAGTTTATGGGATGCAGGGTCTAATGAAAAACTGTTTTTT.

The V and J genes are TRBV19 and TRBJ1-2; tentatively, D is TRBD1 (6 bases). The CDR3 covers 12 residues. V was shortened by 6 bases and J by 3 bases, with 8 bases between the two germline ends. Germline V gene lookup returns CDR1 LNHDA and CDR2 SQIVND (reference sequence). CDR3 in DNA: TGTGCCAGTAGCCGACAGGACTATGGCTACACCTTC. It translates to CASSRQDYGYTF. Full variable domain (remainder filled in from reference TRBV19 and TRBJ1-2): DGGITQSPKYLFRKEGQNVTLSCEQNLNHDAMYWYRQDPGQGLRLIYYSQIVNDFQKGDIAEGYSVSREKKESFPLTVTSAQKNPTAFYLCASSRQDYGYTFGSGTRLTVV.

The V gene is TRBV10-3, the J gene TRBJ2-1, with 8 bases lining up with TRBD2. The CDR3 totals 16 residues. CDR1 and CDR2 (germline): ENHRY, SYGVKD. Trimming at V came to 3 bases and at J to 6 bases, leaving 10 bases not matched to a gene. Here the CDR3 reads CAISEVVAGSGNEQFF. The CDR3 bases are TGTGCCATCAGTGAAGTGGTAGCGGGATCAGGCAATGAGCAGTTCTTC.

The V gene is TRBV18, the J gene TRBJ1-1, with D unresolved. The CDR3 runs to 16 residues. V shed 0 bases and J shed 0 bases, with 11 bases lying between them. CDR1 is KGHSH, CDR2 LQKENI, per germline. The CDR3 coding sequence is TGTGCCAGCTCACCACCGGCGCAGCGGATGAACACTGAAGCTTTCTTT. Its translation: CASSPPAQRMNTEAFF.

As regards this clone: At the DNA level, this CDR3 is encoded by other sequences in the same sample as well. The chain combines TRBV19 with TRBJ1-4; 9 positions match TRBD1. CDR1 and CDR2 (germline): LNHDA, SQIVND (reference sequence). The J segment lost 4 bases and the V segment lost 3 bases, leaving 3 bases of the junction unmatched. CDR3 length: 15 residues. This chain's CDR3 is CASSIGTGINEKLFF. CDR3 sequence (DNA): TGTGCCAGTAGTATCGGGACAGGGATTAATGAAAAACTGTTTTTT.

This clone was detected only once. The chain recombines TRBV15 with TRBJ2-3; TRBD2 might be the D (5 bases). Per germline, CDR1 LNHNV and CDR2 YYDKDF (reference sequence). The V end was cut by 5 bases, the J end by 1 base, with 13 bases between. CDR3 length: 15 amino acids. The CDR3 protein is CATSSSSTRTDTQYF. The DNA of the CDR3 is TGTGCCACCAGCTCGTCTAGCACCCGCACAGATACGCAGTATTTT.

V usage is TRBV6-5 and J usage is TRBJ1-2; tentatively, D is TRBD1 (5 bases). Deletions cut 2 bases from V and 7 bases from J, with 14 bases between. Germline CDR1 reads MNHEY; CDR2 reads SVGAGI. There are 14 residues in the CDR3. In DNA form, the CDR3 reads TGTGCCAGCAGTTACGCAAAGAAAGGGGTTGGCTACACCTTC. Protein: CASSYAKKGVGYTF.

The chain is built from TRBV28 and TRBJ1-3; D gene unclear. Germline-derived CDR1 and CDR2 are MDHEN and SYDVKM. This CDR3 has 12 residues. Trimming removed 3 bases at V and 4 bases at J, with 4 bases between. The CDR3 DNA sequence: TGTGCCAGCAGTTTCCCCGGAAACACCATATATTTT. Translated: CASSFPGNTIYF. The whole variable domain, filled in from reference TRBV28 and TRBJ1-3, reads DVKVTQSSRYLVKRTGEKVFLECVQDMDHENMFWYRQDPGLGLRLIYFSYDVKMKEKGDIPEGYSVSREKKERFSLILESASTNQTSMYLCASSFPGNTIYFGEGSWLTVV.

The V gene is TRBV6-6, the J gene TRBJ1-1; 9 bases are a match to TRBD1. The J segment lost 1 base and the V segment lost 6 bases, leaving 3 bases of the junction unmatched. This CDR3 comprises 14 residues. Germline V gene sequence: CDR1 MNHNY, CDR2 SVGAGI (reference sequence). The CDR3 bases are TGTGCCAGCAGAGAGACAGGGGGGAACACTGAAGCTTTCTTT. Amino acid sequence: CASRETGGNTEAFF.

This clone occurred a few times. The V gene is TRBV7-7, the J gene TRBJ1-5; possibly TRBD1 for D (5 bases). V was shortened by 0 bases and J by 5 bases, with 5 bases between the two germline ends. The CDR3 sequence is 13 residues long. The germline V gene encodes CDR1 SSHAT and CDR2 FNYEAQ (reference sequence). The CDR3 loop reads CASSLARDQPQHF. CDR3 nucleotides: TGTGCCAGCAGCTTAGCCAGGGATCAGCCCCAGCATTTT. Filled out from reference TRBV7-7 and TRBJ1-5, the complete variable domain reads GAGVSQSPRYKVTKRGQDVTLRCDPISSHATLYWYQQALGQGPEFLTYFNYEAQPDKSGLPSDRFSAERPEGSISTLTIQRTEQRDSAMYRCASSLARDQPQHFGDGTRLSIL.

This clone showed up just a few times. The V call is TRBV28, the J call TRBJ1-2, with TRBD1 as a possible D gene (5 bases). Between the trimmed V and J ends, which lost 2 bases and 8 bases, there was a span of 15 bases. The CDR3 consists of 14 residues. Germline assignment: CDR1 MDHEN and CDR2 SYDVKM. The CDR3 is CASSLGTDKRGYTF. In nucleotides, the CDR3 is TGTGCCAGCAGTTTAGGGACCGACAAGAGAGGCTACACCTTC.